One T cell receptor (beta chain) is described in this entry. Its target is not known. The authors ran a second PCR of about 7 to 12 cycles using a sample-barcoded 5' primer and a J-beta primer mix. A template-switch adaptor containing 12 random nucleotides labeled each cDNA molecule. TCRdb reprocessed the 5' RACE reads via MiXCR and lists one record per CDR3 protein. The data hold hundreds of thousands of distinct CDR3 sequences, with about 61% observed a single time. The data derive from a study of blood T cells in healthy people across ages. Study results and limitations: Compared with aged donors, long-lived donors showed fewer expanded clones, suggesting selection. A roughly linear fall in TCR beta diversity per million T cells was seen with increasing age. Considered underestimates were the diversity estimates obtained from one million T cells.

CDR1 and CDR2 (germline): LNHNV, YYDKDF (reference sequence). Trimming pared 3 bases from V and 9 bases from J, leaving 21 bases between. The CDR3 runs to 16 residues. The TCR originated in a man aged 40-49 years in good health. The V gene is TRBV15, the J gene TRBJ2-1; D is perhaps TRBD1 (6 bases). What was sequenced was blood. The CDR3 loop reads CATSSSFAGAKAEQFF. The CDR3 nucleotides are TGTGCCACCAGCAGTTCTTTTGCAGGGGCAAAAGCTGAGCAGTTCTTC.